This entry features one T cell receptor beta chain sequence. Its target is unknown. The junction departs from the called germline gene at one end, perhaps through a read error. There are 15 residues in the CDR3. Germline V lookup: CDR1 MDHEN, CDR2 SYDVKM. The data belong to a study of shared clonotypes between healthy human individuals. Study-level points and caveats: A handful of donors shared approximately 5% of their naive CD4 clonotypes.

In the sorted-subset replicate PCRs, about 190 ng DNA, roughly 30,000 T cell genomes, was used. Some clones are missing from TCRdb's copy, which holds only in-frame ones; the method was immunoSEQ multiplex PCR. The sample lists fewer than 400,000 clones; about 74% were seen once. The material sequenced was memory CD4+ T cells sorted from blood. Subset reported: CD45RA-negative fraction. This receptor was taken from a man aged 25-45 years in good health. The chain has TRBV28 and TRBJ1-2, with 8 bases aligning to TRBD1. Here the CDR3 DNA reads TGTGCCAGCAGCTTATCCGGGACAGGCTTCTATGGCTACACCTTC. Translation gives CASSLSGTGFYGYTF.